This passage covers 26 T cell receptor beta chains from one sample sequenced in a study of human T cells and chemical hapten exposure. The time point here: patch test 2, 6 weeks after DPC sensitization. As for treatment: therapeutic diphenylcyclopropenone sensitization with weekly scalp DPC. Each CDR3 protein gets one entry after TCRdb re-called the RACE reads with MiXCR. Here the sample spans about 350,000 distinct CDR3 sequences, about 6% being singletons. This specimen consisted of whole blood, obtained in connection with sensitization to the hapten diphenylcyclopropenone (DPC). These receptor sequences come from a woman between 18 and 30 years old with alopecia areata. Some clones in this sample may be carry-over from other donors' samples.

The J gene is TRBJ2-7, the V gene TRBV7-8; TRBD1 might be the D (6 bases). The CDR3 runs to 15 residues. Germline loops: CDR1 SGHVS, CDR2 FQNEAQ. Trimming shortened V by 1 base and J by 9 bases, and 19 bases separated the two germline ends. The CDR3 sequence is CASSLEQGILFGQYF. As DNA, the CDR3 is TGTGCCAGCAGCTTAGAGCAGGGGATTTTGTTTGGGCAGTACTTC. Filled out from reference TRBV7-8 and TRBJ2-7, the complete variable domain reads GAGVSQSPRYKVAKRGQDVALRCDPISGHVSLFWYQQALGQGPEFLTYFQNEAQLDKSGLPSDRFFAERPEGSVSTLKIQRTQQEDSAVYLCASSLEQGILFGQYFGPGTRLTVT.

This clonotype was counted ten times or more. The chain uses TRBV12-3 or TRBV12-4 and TRBJ1-5; D not certain. The CDR3 runs 14 residues. Trimming took 2 bases from V and 4 from J, leaving 9 bases between them. The CDR3 loop is CASSLLGPNQPQHF. CDR3 sequence (DNA): TGTGCCAGCAGTTTACTTGGTCCGAATCAGCCCCAGCATTTT.

This clonotype has at least ten counts. The rearrangement joins TRBV12-3 or TRBV12-4 to TRBJ1-2; 8 bases map to TRBD1. V dropped 2 bases and J dropped 3; count of bases not matched to a gene: 14. The CDR3 consists of 18 residues. CDR3 sequence reads: CASSLWLGGQVTYYGYTF. Written as DNA, the CDR3 is TGTGCCAGCAGTTTATGGTTAGGGGGACAGGTTACATACTATGGCTACACCTTC.

This clonotype has only a few counts. The CDR3 loop is CASSYLATDTQYF. Here the CDR3 DNA reads TGTGCCAGCAGTTACTTAGCCACAGATACGCAGTATTTT. The gene calls are TRBV6-2 or TRBV6-3 and TRBJ2-3; unclear D gene. V shed 1 base and J shed 2 bases, with 4 bases lying between them. The germline V gene encodes CDR1 MNHEY and CDR2 SVGEGT. The CDR3 is 13 residues long.

The sample holds many counts of this clonotype. CDR3 region: CSAGQGGSNQPQHF. In DNA form, the CDR3 reads TGCAGTGCAGGACAGGGTGGAAGCAATCAGCCCCAGCATTTT. V gene TRBV20-1 combines with J gene TRBJ1-5; 8 nucleotides align to TRBD1. The CDR3 is 14 residues long. CDR1 and CDR2 from the germline V gene are DFQATT and SNEGSKA (reference sequence). The V gene end was trimmed by 6 bases and the J gene end by 1 base; junction bases not matched to a gene: 5.

This clonotype was counted between two and nine times. The chain recombines TRBV6-5 with TRBJ1-1; no firm D call. The CDR3 has 14 amino acids. The V end was cut by 2 bases, the J end by 0 bases, with 7 bases between. Germline V gene lookup returns CDR1 MNHEY and CDR2 SVGAGI. The CDR3 DNA reads as TGTGCCAGCAGTTACGACACAGTGAACACTGAAGCTTTCTTT. The encoded protein is CASSYDTVNTEAFF.

In this sample, this clonotype turned up many times. The gene calls are TRBV27 and TRBJ1-2, with 8 bases that match TRBD1. The germline V gene has CDR1 MNHEY and CDR2 SMNVEV (reference sequence). The V and J ends lost 8 bases and 8 bases, in that order; junction bases with no gene match: 13. This CDR3 spans 14 amino acids. The CDR3 DNA is TGTGCCAGCGGGGCACAGGGGGAGGGCAACGGCTACACCTTC. Amino acid sequence: CASGAQGEGNGYTF.

This clonotype was seen only a few times. This chain connects TRBV7-9 to TRBJ2-3; D tentatively reads TRBD1 or TRBD2 (7 bases each). Germline values: CDR1 SEHNR, CDR2 FQNEAQ (reference sequence). Trimming pared 5 bases from V and 2 bases from J, leaving 17 bases between. CDR3 length: 16 amino acids. CDR3 coding DNA: TGTGCCAGCAGCAGGGAGGGACAGCCTTTCACAGATACGCAGTATTTT. Translated: CASSREGQPFTDTQYF.

This clonotype was detected many times. This chain joins TRBV14 and TRBJ1-2; no firm D call. Germline assignment: CDR1 SGHDN and CDR2 FVKESK. CDR3 size: 13 residues. V dropped 4 bases and J dropped 4 bases, with 10 bases sitting between them. The CDR3 DNA reads TGTGCCAGCAGCCGACGAGGGTCCTATGGCTACACCTTC. Amino acid sequence: CASSRRGSYGYTF.

This clonotype was seen at least ten times. The rearrangement uses TRBV10-3 and TRBJ1-5; 7 bases align to TRBD1. Trimming at V came to 2 bases and at J to 9 bases, leaving 10 bases not matched to a gene. The CDR3 is 15 residues long. Germline CDR1 and CDR2: ENHRY and SYGVKD. CDR3 DNA sequence: TGTGCCATCAGTGAGCTGATAACAGGGGACGGGCCCCAGCATTTT. It translates to CAISELITGDGPQHF.

This clonotype has just a few counts. The V and J genes are TRBV12-3 or TRBV12-4 and TRBJ1-1; D uncertain. Trimming took off 3 bases at V and 10 bases at J, with 12 bases between the two ends. The CDR3 length is 12 residues. DNA for the CDR3: TGTGCCAGCAGTTTGGGTCAGGATGGAGCTTTCTTT. Amino acids: CASSLGQDGAFF.

Only a few counts were recorded for this clonotype. This chain uses TRBV5-1 with TRBJ2-1; the D is unclear. This CDR3 contains 16 residues. CDR1 and CDR2 from the germline V gene are SGHRS and YFSETQ. V lost 3 bases, J lost 4 bases, and 17 bases lay in between. CDR3 DNA sequence: TGCGCCAGCAGCTCGCTCCCAGGACGAAATTACAATGAGCAGTTCTTC. It is translated as CASSSLPGRNYNEQFF.

This sequence joins TRBV11-1 and TRBJ2-1, with 10 bases that match TRBD1. V shed 4 bases, J shed 3 bases, and the junction held 27 bases outside the gene matches. The germline CDR1 and CDR2 sequences are SGHAT and FQDESV (reference sequence). CDR3 length: 23 residues. The CDR3 loop is CASSSLRDRGKVGTFNDYNEQFF. The DNA for the CDR3 is TGTGCCAGCAGCTCCTTGAGGGACAGGGGTAAAGTTGGGACTTTCAATGACTACAATGAGCAGTTCTTC.

This clonotype was observed many times. V is TRBV27 and J is TRBJ1-4, with 7 bases aligning to TRBD1. With 6 bases clipped from V and 2 bases from J, the junction kept 9 bases outside the gene matches. CDR3 length: 16 residues. Germline V gene sequence: CDR1 MNHEY, CDR2 SMNVEV (reference sequence). CDR3 region: CASRKTGAYTNEKLFF. CDR3 bases: TGTGCCAGCAGAAAAACAGGGGCTTACACTAATGAAAAACTGTTTTTT.

The chain is built from TRBV5-1 and TRBJ2-6; D ambiguous. The V end was cut by 5 bases, the J end by 1 base, with 10 bases between. Per germline, CDR1 SGHRS and CDR2 YFSETQ. The CDR3 covers 15 residues. The CDR3 loop reads CASSPTQSGANVLTF. The CDR3 DNA sequence: TGCGCCAGCAGTCCGACCCAGTCTGGGGCCAACGTCCTGACTTTC.

This clonotype turned up a few times. The chain employs TRBV20-1 and TRBJ2-3, with D unclear. The CDR3 spans 12 residues. CDR1 is DFQATT and CDR2 is SNEGSKA in the germline V gene (reference sequence). CDR3 in DNA: TGCAGCGCCATTTGGGGCACAGATACGCAGTATTTT. Translation: CSAIWGTDTQYF.

The table lists this clonotype with a few counts. The chain is built from TRBV12-3 or TRBV12-4 and TRBJ2-3, with 11 bases that match TRBD2. The CDR3 extends over 20 amino acids. J was trimmed by 5 bases and V by 6 bases; bases with no gene match: 22. The CDR3 here is CASSLPLLGLAGGLGDTQYF. The CDR3 DNA reads TGTGCCAGCAGCCTACCTCTATTGGGGCTAGCGGGGGGATTGGGAGATACGCAGTATTTT.

V is TRBV20-1 and J is TRBJ2-2; a weak D match, TRBD1 (5 bases). Trimming removed 8 bases from V and 0 bases from J, with 13 bases in between. Germline V gene sequence: CDR1 DFQATT, CDR2 SNEGSKA (reference sequence). The CDR3 extends over 14 amino acids. The CDR3 bases are TGCAGTCCCTTTTCGACAGCGAACACCGGGGAGCTGTTTTTT. It codes for CSPFSTANTGELFF.

The J gene is TRBJ1-1, the V gene TRBV9; no definite D call. Germline V gene sequence: CDR1 SGDLS, CDR2 YYNGEE. The CDR3 has 15 residues. V was shortened by 0 bases and J by 1 base, with 10 bases between the two germline ends. In nucleotides, the CDR3 is TGTGCCAGCAGCGTAGCGGGCAGAACGAACACTGAAGCTTTCTTT. Its translation: CASSVAGRTNTEAFF.

This clonotype has ten or more counts. CDR3 in DNA: TGTGCCAGCCGGCGGGGCAACGGAAACACCATATATTTT. Protein product: CASRRGNGNTIYF. V usage is TRBV12-3 or TRBV12-4 and J usage is TRBJ1-3; possible D gene TRBD1, 5 bases. This CDR3 is 13 amino acids long. Between the trimmed V and J ends, which lost 8 bases and 4 bases, there was a span of 12 bases.

This clonotype was detected a few times. The chain combines TRBV27 with TRBJ2-7; no clear D. The V gene's germline CDR1 is MNHEY and CDR2 SMNVEV (reference sequence). The V and J ends lost 11 bases and 6 bases respectively, with 20 bases between them. This CDR3 is 13 amino acids long. The CDR3 loop is CAPWRRVPPEQYF. The DNA of the CDR3 is TGTGCCCCCTGGCGAAGGGTCCCCCCCGAGCAGTACTTC.

The chain is built from TRBV28 and TRBJ1-1; 7 bases align to TRBD1. The CDR3 loop spans 13 amino acids. Trimming removed 7 bases from V and 5 bases from J; junction bases left unmatched: 7. Germline CDR1 is MDHEN and CDR2 is SYDVKM. As DNA, the CDR3 is TGTGCCAGCATCTCAGGGGGGGAAACTGAAGCTTTCTTT. Protein: CASISGGETEAFF.

This clonotype was counted ten times or more. CDR3 protein: CSVESNYNEQFF. Here the CDR3 DNA reads TGCAGCGTTGAATCGAACTACAATGAGCAGTTCTTC. The chain combines TRBV29-1 with TRBJ2-1, with unresolved D. The CDR3 covers 12 residues. Germline CDR1 reads SQVTM; CDR2 reads ANQGSEA. Trimming pared 2 bases from V and 3 bases from J, leaving 5 bases between.

Concerning this clonotype itself: Just one base apart from a much larger clone, this may be a read error. The chain links TRBV29-1 to TRBJ1-2, with D possibly matching TRBD1 (6 bases). The CDR3 is made up of 11 amino acids. Trimming cost V 4 bases and J 10 bases, with 13 bases left between them. From germline, CDR1 is SQVTM and CDR2 ANQGSEA. This CDR3 reads CSVGAGDDYTF. The DNA for the CDR3 is TGCAGCGTTGGGGCAGGGGATGACTACACCTTC.

This clonotype was counted ten times or more. This chain joins TRBV6-5 and TRBJ1-1; the match to TRBD1 covers 10 bases. The V and J ends lost 6 bases and 0 bases, in that order; junction bases with no gene match: 4. Per germline, CDR1 MNHEY and CDR2 SVGAGI. This CDR3 comprises 15 residues. CDR3: CASRGTGALNTEAFF. The CDR3 DNA sequence: TGTGCCAGCAGGGGGACAGGGGCTTTGAACACTGAAGCTTTCTTT.

This clonotype was counted ten times or more. The V and J genes are TRBV29-1 and TRBJ2-6, with 8 bases fitting TRBD2. With 5 bases clipped from V and 0 bases from J, the junction kept 6 bases outside the gene matches. CDR1 is SQVTM and CDR2 is ANQGSEA in the germline V gene. This CDR3 comprises 16 residues. CDR3: CSVHPGGSSGANVLTF. DNA of the CDR3: TGCAGCGTTCACCCGGGGGGGAGCTCTGGGGCCAACGTCCTGACTTTC.